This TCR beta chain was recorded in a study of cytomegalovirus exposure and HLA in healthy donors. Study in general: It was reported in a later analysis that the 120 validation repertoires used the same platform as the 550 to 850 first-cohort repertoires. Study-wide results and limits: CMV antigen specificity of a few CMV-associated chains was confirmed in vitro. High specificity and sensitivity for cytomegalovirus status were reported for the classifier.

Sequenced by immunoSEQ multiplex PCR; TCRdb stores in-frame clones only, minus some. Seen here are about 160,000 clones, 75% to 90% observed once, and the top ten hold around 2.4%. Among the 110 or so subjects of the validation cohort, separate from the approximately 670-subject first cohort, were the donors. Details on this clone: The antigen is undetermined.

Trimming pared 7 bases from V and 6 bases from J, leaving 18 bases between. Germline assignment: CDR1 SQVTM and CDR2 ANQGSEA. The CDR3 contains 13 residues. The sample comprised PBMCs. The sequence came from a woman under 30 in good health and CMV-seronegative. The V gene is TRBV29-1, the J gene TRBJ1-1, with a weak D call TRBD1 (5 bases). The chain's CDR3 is CSASDTDVSEAFF. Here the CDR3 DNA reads TGCAGCGCCTCGGACACGGACGTCTCTGAAGCTTTCTTT.